The clone carrying this T cell receptor (beta chain) showed up many times. Its antigen is unknown. These data originate in a study of Graves' ophthalmopathy and Graves' hyperthyroidism. Study background: No ophthalmopathy within 18 months of follow-up signified stable hyperthyroidism.

The CDR3 runs to 14 residues. Germline CDR1 reads KGHDR; CDR2 reads SFDVKD. Trimming stripped 2 bases from V and 1 base from J, with 7 bases between. Investigators amplified TCR beta CDR3 regions from RNA transcripts. In the first round, RT-PCR was carried out with HTBI primers, and a multiplex PCR formed the second round. MiXCR was run by TCRdb on the multiplex PCR reads, yielding one entry per CDR3 protein. Among 580,000 or so distinct CDR3 sequences listed, roughly 40% were seen once. Whole-study findings and limits: Appearing in blood as well were most expanded thyroid clonotypes above 0.001 frequency.

The receptor was isolated from an adult man with Graves' hyperthyroidism. The chain links TRBV24-1 to TRBJ2-5, with D unclear. Sequencing was performed on peripheral blood or thyroid tissue (not recorded which). CDR3 sequence reads: CATSDYGLQETQYF. DNA for the CDR3: TGTGCCACCAGTGATTACGGCCTCCAAGAGACCCAGTACTTC.